A single sample is the source of the 18 T cell receptor beta chains below, sequenced in a study of control samples from healthy donors and cancer patients. The data were produced by immunoSEQ multiplex PCR, yet TCRdb's version contains in-frame clones alone and is incomplete. The repertoire holds 390,000 or so clones, roughly 90% seen once, with over 5.5% in the top ten. Material: PBMCs. Receptors were obtained from a man aged 40-49 years with head and neck cancer.

CDR3 region: CASSLGTLSPLHF. CDR3 nucleotide sequence: TGTGCCAGCAGCCTTGGGACACTTTCACCCCTCCACTTT. The V gene is TRBV7-3, the J gene TRBJ1-6; TRBD1 is a possible D gene (6 bases). V lost 5 bases and J lost 9, with 11 bases in between. The CDR3 is 13 residues long. Looked up from germline, CDR1 is SGHTA and CDR2 is FQGTGA.

The chain couples TRBV6-5 to TRBJ2-7, with TRBD2 identical over 7 bases. The CDR3 contains 13 residues. CDR1 MNHEY and CDR2 SVGAGI come from the germline V gene. J gave up 7 bases and V 6 bases, and 9 bases lay outside the gene matches. DNA of the CDR3: TGTGCCAGCAGCTGGGGGGAGGGCGGAGAGCAGTACTTC. Residues: CASSWGEGGEQYF.

This chain connects TRBV5-1 to TRBJ1-2; 9 nucleotides line up with TRBD1. The CDR3 is made up of 14 amino acids. Germline values: CDR1 SGHRS, CDR2 YFSETQ. J gave up 4 bases and V 4 bases, and 5 bases lay outside the gene matches. The CDR3 DNA follows: TGCGCCAGCAGCCCGGGACAGGGCGGCTATGGCTACACCTTC. It yields the protein CASSPGQGGYGYTF. Looking up the rest from reference TRBV5-1 and TRBJ1-2 gives the full variable domain: KAGVTQTPRYLIKTRGQQVTLSCSPISGHRSVSWYQQTPGQGLQFLFEYFSETQRNKGNFPGRFSGRQFSNSRSEMNVSTLELGDSALYLCASSPGQGGYGYTFGSGTRLTVV.

J is TRBJ2-1 and V is TRBV28, with D possibly matching TRBD2 (5 bases). The V gene's germline CDR1 is MDHEN and CDR2 SYDVKM. The CDR3 sequence is 15 residues long. V was clipped by 4 bases and J by 6 bases, with 16 bases between them. CDR3 sequence reads: CASSYSASPINEQFF. Here the CDR3 DNA reads TGTGCCAGCAGTTACTCGGCTAGCCCGATCAATGAGCAGTTCTTC.

This chain uses TRBV10-1 with TRBJ2-2; no definite D call. The germline V gene encodes CDR1 WNHNN and CDR2 SYGVQD (reference sequence). V was pared by 0 bases and J by 4 bases, with 9 bases between. This CDR3 contains 15 residues. The CDR3 DNA follows: TGCGCCAGCAGTGAGTCTGCCGGCCTCACCGGGGAGCTGTTTTTT. Translated, it gives CASSESAGLTGELFF.

The DNA for the CDR3 is TGCGCCAGCAGCCAAGATCGGCCAGGGGGGTGGTTGAAGACCCAGTACTTC. Amino acids: CASSQDRPGGWLKTQYF. The chain has TRBV4-3 and TRBJ2-5; D is possibly TRBD1 (7 bases). Germline V gene data show CDR1 as LGHNA and CDR2 as YSLEER. CDR3 length: 17 amino acids. Trimming removed 0 bases from V and 6 bases from J, with 20 bases in between.

This clone appeared a single time. J is TRBJ1-3 and V is TRBV6-5, with TRBD1 matching over 8 bases. V dropped 6 bases and J dropped 8; count of bases not matched to a gene: 6. CDR3 length: 13 amino acids. Germline V gene lookup returns CDR1 MNHEY and CDR2 SVGAGI. CDR3 sequence (DNA): TGTGCCAGCAGATCTCAGGGGGCTCACACCATATATTTT. This codes for CASRSQGAHTIYF.

The chain couples TRBV7-2 to TRBJ2-5, with 12 bases fitting TRBD2. CDR3 length: 17 amino acids. Germline-derived CDR1 and CDR2 are SGHTA and FQGNSA. The V segment lost 1 base and the J segment 4 bases; nucleotides outside the gene matches: 7. The CDR3 loop reads CASSLVASGGARETQYF. In nucleotides, the CDR3 is TGTGCCAGCAGCTTAGTGGCTAGCGGGGGGGCGAGAGAGACCCAGTACTTC. Full variable domain (rest looked up from reference TRBV7-2 and TRBJ2-5): GAGVSQSPSNKVTEKGKDVELRCDPISGHTALYWYRQSLGQGLEFLIYFQGNSAPDKSGLPSDRFSAERTGGSVSTLTIQRTQQEDSAVYLCASSLVASGGARETQYFGPGTRLLVL.

The chain couples TRBV5-8 to TRBJ1-2; TRBD1 is a possible D gene (6 bases). Between the trimmed V and J ends, which lost 6 bases and 7 bases, there was a span of 19 bases. Germline assignment: CDR1 SGHTS and CDR2 YDEGEE. The CDR3 has 14 residues. CDR3 residues: CASTVLGGALGYTF. The DNA of the CDR3 is TGTGCCAGCACCGTACTTGGGGGGGCGCTTGGCTACACCTTC.

This clone was observed a few times. The chain uses TRBV6-1 and TRBJ2-7; the D gene is possibly TRBD2 (7 bases). V shed 3 bases and J shed 4 bases, with 16 bases lying between them. The germline gives CDR1 MNHNS, CDR2 SASEGT. The CDR3 is 15 residues long. The CDR3 coding sequence is TGTGCCAGCAGTGAGGGAGGCGGGGGCCAGTACGAGCAGTACTTC. Protein sequence: CASSEGGGGQYEQYF.

V usage is TRBV7-3 and J usage is TRBJ1-2; 8 nucleotides line up with TRBD1. The CDR3 covers 15 residues. The J segment lost 4 bases and the V segment lost 5 bases, leaving 9 bases of the junction unmatched. Per the germline V gene, CDR1 is SGHTA and CDR2 is FQGTGA. The DNA for the CDR3 is TGTGCCAGCAGCGGACAGGGAACGACTGGCTATGGCTACACCTTC. Its protein product is CASSGQGTTGYGYTF.

The J gene is TRBJ2-7, the V gene TRBV28; D remains unclear. The V end was cut by 4 bases, the J end by 6 bases, with 13 bases between. The CDR3 has 13 amino acids. Germline CDR1 and CDR2: MDHEN and SYDVKM. The CDR3 loop reads CASSSMRYGEQYF. As DNA, the CDR3 is TGTGCCAGCAGTTCAATGCGCTATGGCGAGCAGTACTTC.

The chain uses TRBV5-1 and TRBJ1-1; D is ambiguous. This CDR3 is built from 14 residues. Germline V lookup: CDR1 SGHRS, CDR2 YFSETQ. V was clipped by 4 bases and J by 2 bases, with 12 bases between them. The CDR3 here is CASSNVRGNTEAFF. The CDR3 nucleotides are TGCGCCAGCAGCAACGTCAGAGGAAACACTGAAGCTTTCTTT.

The rearrangement joins TRBV30 to TRBJ2-7; 9 bases line up with TRBD1. The CDR3 is 13 amino acids. The V segment lost 3 bases and the J segment 4 bases; nucleotides outside the gene matches: 4. Germline CDR1 GTSNPN, CDR2 SVGIG (reference sequence). The CDR3 sequence is CAWRDRGKYEQYF. The CDR3 region has the DNA TGTGCCTGGAGGGACAGGGGTAAATACGAGCAGTACTTC. Supplemented by reference TRBV30 and TRBJ2-7, the full variable domain reads SQTIHQWPATLVQPVGSPLSLECTVEGTSNPNLYWYRQAAGRGLQLLFYSVGIGQISSEVPQNLSASRPQDRQFILSSKKLLLSDSGFYLCAWRDRGKYEQYFGPGTRLTVT.

The V and J genes are TRBV7-2 and TRBJ1-2; a possible D gene is TRBD1 (5 bases). V was trimmed by 3 bases and J by 7 bases, leaving 12 bases between them. The CDR3 runs 13 residues. The germline gives CDR1 SGHTA, CDR2 FQGNSA. The CDR3, as DNA: TGTGCCAGCAGCTTTCAGGGAAAACTTGGCTACACCTTC. Translating it yields CASSFQGKLGYTF. Drawing the rest from reference TRBV7-2 and TRBJ1-2, the complete variable domain is GAGVSQSPSNKVTEKGKDVELRCDPISGHTALYWYRQSLGQGLEFLIYFQGNSAPDKSGLPSDRFSAERTGGSVSTLTIQRTQQEDSAVYLCASSFQGKLGYTFGSGTRLTVV.

The genes are TRBV4-2 and TRBJ2-1; 11 bases line up with TRBD2. CDR1 and CDR2 from the germline V gene are LGHNA and YNFKEQ. Germline trimming cut 4 bases from V and 6 bases from J; bases unmatched to any gene: 2. The CDR3 has 14 residues. CDR3 sequence: CASSLGLAGNEQFF. The DNA of the CDR3 is TGTGCCAGCAGCCTAGGACTAGCGGGCAATGAGCAGTTCTTC.

This rearrangement joins TRBV28 to TRBJ1-1; D may be TRBD1 (6 bases). In germline, CDR1 is MDHEN, CDR2 SYDVKM. The CDR3 is made up of 15 amino acids. V was shortened by 6 bases and J by 0 bases, with 14 bases between the two germline ends. This CDR3 is CASRPYRDMNTEAFF. The DNA of the CDR3 is TGTGCCAGCAGGCCGTACAGGGATATGAACACTGAAGCTTTCTTT. The variable domain in full, with the rest retrieved from reference TRBV28 and TRBJ1-1, is DVKVTQSSRYLVKRTGEKVFLECVQDMDHENMFWYRQDPGLGLRLIYFSYDVKMKEKGDIPEGYSVSREKKERFSLILESASTNQTSMYLCASRPYRDMNTEAFFGQGTRLTVV.

The chain recombines TRBV24-1 with TRBJ2-1; D assignment may be TRBD1 or TRBD2 (5 bases each). V gave up 4 bases and J gave up 9 bases, with 15 bases separating them. CDR1 is KGHDR and CDR2 is SFDVKD in the germline V gene. The CDR3 is 14 residues long. CDR3 loop: CATSDTGTLGEQFF. CDR3 nucleotide sequence: TGTGCCACCAGTGACACCGGGACGTTAGGTGAGCAGTTCTTC.